The clone carrying this T cell receptor beta chain was seen only once. Its target is unknown. The CDR3 loop spans 14 amino acids. J was trimmed by 6 bases and V by 0 bases; bases with no gene match: 5. The germline CDR1 and CDR2 sequences are WSHSY and SAAADI. Sorted-subset replicate PCR reactions were performed with around 210 ng DNA, corresponding to roughly 30,000 T cell genomes. This table comes from immunoSEQ multiplex PCR, and its TCRdb copy is limited to in-frame clones, with some not included. This table holds around 2,000,000 clones, just under 95% found once. In the naive CD8 group, cells lacked CD45RO and were positively selected for CCR7, so terminally differentiated effector memory CD45RA+ cells were left out. The data derive from a study of shared clonotypes between healthy human individuals. Study outcomes and limitations: Non-shared clonotypes had lower generation probabilities than those shared by all four donors. Rarefaction showed sorted-subset sequencing was incomplete despite large depth.

The sequence derives from a man aged 18 to 30 in good health. The sequenced sample consisted of naive CD8+ T cells sorted from blood. This chain uses TRBV10-2 with TRBJ2-7; TRBD2 aligns across 7 bases. The CDR3: CASSESGLGSEQYF. The DNA for the CDR3 is TGCGCCAGCAGTGAGTCTGGACTAGGATCCGAGCAGTACTTC.